These 8 T cell receptor beta chains were all obtained from the same sample, sequenced in a study of blood T cells in healthy people across ages. With a J-beta primer mix and a sample-barcoded 5' primer, a second PCR ran about 6 to 11 cycles. TCRdb used MiXCR to reprocess the 5' RACE reads, holding one entry per CDR3 protein. The sample lists 1.5 million to 2 million distinct CDR3 sequences; about 30% were seen once. The sequenced sample was blood. These receptors came from a woman aged 25 to 45 in good health.

This clonotype came up many times. This rearrangement joins TRBV7-9 to TRBJ2-1; a possible D gene is TRBD2 (5 bases). This CDR3 contains 15 residues. CDR1 is SEHNR, CDR2 FQNEAQ, per germline (reference sequence). Trimming took off 5 bases at V and 9 bases at J, with 20 bases between the two ends. The CDR3 coding sequence is TGTGCCAGCAGCATAAAAGCCAACCGGGGAGTTGAGCAGTTCTTC. Translation: CASSIKANRGVEQFF.

This clonotype was recorded a few times. Here the CDR3 reads CSARGLAGKETQYF. Written as DNA, the CDR3 is TGCAGTGCTAGAGGACTAGCGGGGAAAGAGACCCAGTACTTC. V and J are TRBV20-1 and TRBJ2-4; 11 bases are a match to TRBD2. The last part of the DNA fits TRBJ2-5 better; the J call may be wrong. The V gene's germline CDR1 is DFQATT and CDR2 SNEGSKA (reference sequence). The CDR3 spans 14 residues.

In its sample, this clonotype was seen a few times. The CDR3 region has the DNA TGCGCCAGCAGTGGACTAGCGGAGTACAATGAGCAGTTCTTC. Its protein is CASSGLAEYNEQFF. The J gene is TRBJ2-1, the V gene TRBV5-1; 10 nucleotides align to TRBD2. The V and J ends lost 5 bases and 4 bases, in that order; junction bases with no gene match: 3. CDR1 is SGHRS and CDR2 is YFSETQ in the germline V gene. This CDR3 has 14 amino acids.

The chain uses TRBV3-1 and TRBJ2-5; 13 bases fit TRBD2. Unmatched junction bases numbered 8, after V lost 0 bases and J lost 4 bases. There are 18 residues in the CDR3. The V gene's germline CDR1 is LGHDT and CDR2 YNNKEL (reference sequence). CDR3 protein: CASSQDWGTSGERETQYF. The CDR3 nucleotides read TGTGCCAGCAGCCAAGATTGGGGGACTAGCGGGGAGAGAGAGACCCAGTACTTC.

Only a few counts were recorded for this clonotype. The genes are TRBV5-1 and TRBJ2-1; no clear D. CDR1 is SGHRS and CDR2 is YFSETQ in the germline V gene. Trimming stripped 7 bases from V and 5 bases from J, with 16 bases between. The CDR3 runs to 14 residues. This CDR3 reads CASYSGRPDNEQFF. The CDR3, as DNA: TGCGCCAGCTACTCAGGCAGGCCCGACAATGAGCAGTTCTTC.

This clonotype was seen repeatedly, ten times or more. The rearrangement links TRBV9 to TRBJ2-3, with TRBD2 identical over 8 bases. Germline CDR1 is SGDLS and CDR2 is YYNGEE. With 4 bases clipped from V and 6 bases from J, the junction kept 7 bases outside the gene matches. This CDR3 has 14 residues. The chain's CDR3 is CASSPSGRGDTQYF. The DNA for the CDR3 is TGTGCCAGCAGCCCTAGCGGGCGCGGGGATACGCAGTATTTT.

Here the CDR3 reads CASSLVRQGGYTF. DNA of the CDR3: TGTGCCAGCAGCTTAGTGAGGCAGGGAGGCTACACCTTC. This rearrangement joins TRBV7-2 to TRBJ1-2; possibly TRBD1 for D (5 bases). This CDR3 is built from 13 residues. Trimming removed 1 base from V and 8 bases from J, with 11 bases in between. Per germline, CDR1 SGHTA and CDR2 FQGNSA. Full variable domain (remainder filled in from reference TRBV7-2 and TRBJ1-2): GAGVSQSPSNKVTEKGKDVELRCDPISGHTALYWYRQSLGQGLEFLIYFQGNSAPDKSGLPSDRFSAERTGGSVSTLTIQRTQQEDSAVYLCASSLVRQGGYTFGSGTRLTVV.

At least ten counts were recorded for this clonotype. This chain uses TRBV6-5 with TRBJ2-5; the D is unclear. Per germline, CDR1 MNHEY and CDR2 SVGAGI. The germline V and J ends were trimmed by 0 bases and 2 bases, with 10 bases remaining between them. The CDR3 contains 15 residues. In DNA, the CDR3 is TGTGCCAGCAGTTACTCGAGGACGGCTCAAGAGACCCAGTACTTC. It is translated as CASSYSRTAQETQYF.